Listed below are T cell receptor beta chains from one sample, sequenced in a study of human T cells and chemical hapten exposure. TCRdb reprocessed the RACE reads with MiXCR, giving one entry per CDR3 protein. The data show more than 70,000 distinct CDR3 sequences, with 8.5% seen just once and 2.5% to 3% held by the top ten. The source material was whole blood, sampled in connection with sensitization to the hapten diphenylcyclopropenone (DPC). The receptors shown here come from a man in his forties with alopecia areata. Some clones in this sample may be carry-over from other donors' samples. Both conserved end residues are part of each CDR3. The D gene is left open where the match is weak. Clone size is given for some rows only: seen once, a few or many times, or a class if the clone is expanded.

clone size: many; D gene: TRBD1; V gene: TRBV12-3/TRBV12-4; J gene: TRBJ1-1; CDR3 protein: CASSSGTVRTEAFF; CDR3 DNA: TGTGCCAGCAGTTCCGGGACAGTAAGAACTGAAGCTTTCTTT
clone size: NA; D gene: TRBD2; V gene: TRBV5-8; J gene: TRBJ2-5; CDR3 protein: CASSLFGLAGETQYF; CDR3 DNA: TGTGCCAGCAGCTTGTTCGGACTAGCGGGCGAGACCCAGTACTTC
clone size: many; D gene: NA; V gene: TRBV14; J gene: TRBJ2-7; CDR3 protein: CASSQVNNGEQYF; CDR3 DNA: TGTGCCAGCAGCCAAGTGAATAATGGAGAGCAGTACTTC
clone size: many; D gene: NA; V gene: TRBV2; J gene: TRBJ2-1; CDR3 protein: CASSFGPALKQFF; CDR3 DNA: TGTGCCAGCAGTTTCGGACCAGCGCTTAAGCAGTTCTTC
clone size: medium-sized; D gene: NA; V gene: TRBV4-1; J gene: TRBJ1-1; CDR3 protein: CASSQDNSEAFF; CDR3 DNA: TGCGCCAGCAGCCAAGATAACAGTGAAGCTTTCTTT
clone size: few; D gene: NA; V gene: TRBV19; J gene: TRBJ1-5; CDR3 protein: CASSIIGTLSSNQPQHF; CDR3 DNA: TGTGCCAGTAGTATCATAGGGACGCTCAGTAGCAATCAGCCCCAGCATTTT
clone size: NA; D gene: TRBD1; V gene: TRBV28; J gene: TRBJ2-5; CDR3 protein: CASSPYRQGVGSQYF; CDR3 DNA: TGTGCCAGCAGTCCATACCGCCAGGGGGTTGGGTCCCAGTACTTC
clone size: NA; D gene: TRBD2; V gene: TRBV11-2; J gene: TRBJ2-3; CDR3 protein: CASSTGTSGRTDTQYF; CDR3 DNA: TGTGCCAGCAGCACCGGGACTAGCGGACGCACAGATACGCAGTATTTT
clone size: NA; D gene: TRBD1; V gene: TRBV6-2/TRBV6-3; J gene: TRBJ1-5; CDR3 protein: CASTQPWDRERNQPQHF; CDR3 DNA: TGTGCCAGCACTCAACCCTGGGACAGGGAGAGGAATCAGCCCCAGCATTTT
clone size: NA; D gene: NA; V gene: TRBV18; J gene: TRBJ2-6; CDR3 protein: CASSNTGALASGANVLTF; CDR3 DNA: TGTGCCAGCTCGAACACGGGGGCTTTAGCGTCTGGGGCCAACGTCCTGACTTTC
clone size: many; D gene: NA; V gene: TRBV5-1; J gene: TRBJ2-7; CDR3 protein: CASSPGTYEQYF; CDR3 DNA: TGCGCCAGCAGCCCCGGAACCTACGAGCAGTACTTC
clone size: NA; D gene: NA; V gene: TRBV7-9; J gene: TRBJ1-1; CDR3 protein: CARSPRTLNTEAFF; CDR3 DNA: TGTGCCAGAAGCCCGAGGACCTTGAACACTGAAGCTTTCTTT
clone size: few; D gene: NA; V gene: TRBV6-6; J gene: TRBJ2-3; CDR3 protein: CASSYSEFADTQYF; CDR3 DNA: TGTGCCAGCAGTTACTCGGAGTTCGCAGATACGCAGTATTTT
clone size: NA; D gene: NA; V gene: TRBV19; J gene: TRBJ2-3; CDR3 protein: CASSIGRATDTQYF; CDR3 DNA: TGTGCCAGTAGTATAGGTAGGGCCACAGATACGCAGTATTTT